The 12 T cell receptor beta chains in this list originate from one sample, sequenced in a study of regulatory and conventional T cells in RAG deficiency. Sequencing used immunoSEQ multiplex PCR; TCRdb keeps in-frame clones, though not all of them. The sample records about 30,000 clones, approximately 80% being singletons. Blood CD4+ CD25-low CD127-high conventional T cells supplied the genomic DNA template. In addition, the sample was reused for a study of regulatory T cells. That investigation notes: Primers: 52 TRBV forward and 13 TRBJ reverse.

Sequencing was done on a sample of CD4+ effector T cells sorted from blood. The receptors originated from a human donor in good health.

The CDR3 here is CASSPEGGWGYTF. The CDR3 nucleotides read TGTGCCAGCAGCCCGGAAGGAGGTTGGGGCTACACCTTC. The gene calls are TRBV5-4 and TRBJ1-2; D is unresolved. The ends were cut back, 4 bases at V and 8 bases at J, with 15 bases in the middle. The CDR3 extends over 13 amino acids. The germline gives CDR1 SGHNT, CDR2 YYREEE (reference sequence).

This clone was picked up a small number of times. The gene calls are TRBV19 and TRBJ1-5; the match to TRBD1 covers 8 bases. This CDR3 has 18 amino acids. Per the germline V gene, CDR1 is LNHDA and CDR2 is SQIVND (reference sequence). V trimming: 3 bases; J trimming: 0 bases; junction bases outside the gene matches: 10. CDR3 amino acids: CASSMRTGSLTSNQPQHF. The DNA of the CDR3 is TGTGCCAGTAGTATGAGGACAGGGTCCCTGACTAGCAATCAGCCCCAGCATTTT.

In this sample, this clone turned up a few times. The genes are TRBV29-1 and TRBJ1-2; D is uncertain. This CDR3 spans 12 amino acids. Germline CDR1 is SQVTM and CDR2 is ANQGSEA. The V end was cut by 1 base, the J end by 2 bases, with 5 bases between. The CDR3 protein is CSVEGENYGYTF. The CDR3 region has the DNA TGCAGCGTTGAAGGGGAGAACTATGGCTACACCTTC.

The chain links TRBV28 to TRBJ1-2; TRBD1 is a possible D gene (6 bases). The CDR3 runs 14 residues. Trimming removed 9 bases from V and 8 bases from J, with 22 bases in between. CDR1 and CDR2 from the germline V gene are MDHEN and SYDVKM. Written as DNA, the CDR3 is TGTGCCAGTCAGCAGTGGGGGGCTTGGGGAGGCTACACCTTC. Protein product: CASQQWGAWGGYTF.

As DNA, the CDR3 is TGTGCCAGCAGTACGAGACGGGGACAGGGGGCCGAGCCAGATACGCAGTATTTT. As protein: CASSTRRGQGAEPDTQYF. This sequence joins TRBV28 and TRBJ2-3, with 12 nucleotides matching TRBD1. V shed 5 bases and J 4 bases; nucleotides not matched to a gene: 13. This CDR3 is built from 18 residues. Germline-derived CDR1 and CDR2 are MDHEN and SYDVKM.

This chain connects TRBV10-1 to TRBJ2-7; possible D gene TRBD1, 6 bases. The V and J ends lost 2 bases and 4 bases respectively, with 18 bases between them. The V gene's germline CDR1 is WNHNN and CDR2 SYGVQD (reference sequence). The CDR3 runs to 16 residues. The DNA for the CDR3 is TGCGCCAGCAGTGAGGACGGTGTGGGGGCCCATTACGAGCAGTACTTC. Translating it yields CASSEDGVGAHYEQYF.

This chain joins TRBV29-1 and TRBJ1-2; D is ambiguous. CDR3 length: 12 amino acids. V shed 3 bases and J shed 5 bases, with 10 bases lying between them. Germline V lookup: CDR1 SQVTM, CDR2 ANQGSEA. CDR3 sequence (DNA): TGCAGCGTTGACTTGGGTCTATATGGCTACACCTTC. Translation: CSVDLGLYGYTF.

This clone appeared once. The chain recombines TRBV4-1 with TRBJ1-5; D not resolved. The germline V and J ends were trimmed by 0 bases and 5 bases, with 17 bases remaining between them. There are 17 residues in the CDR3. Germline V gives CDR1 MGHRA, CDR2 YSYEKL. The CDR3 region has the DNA TGCGCCAGCAGCCAAGACGGTACTTCTTTAATTTATCAGCCCCAGCATTTT. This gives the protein CASSQDGTSLIYQPQHF.

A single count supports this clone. DNA for the CDR3: TGTGCCAGCAGCTCCGGGACAGGGGGCGAGACCCAGTACTTC. Translated, it gives CASSSGTGGETQYF. V is TRBV11-3 and J is TRBJ2-5; 12 nucleotides match TRBD1. The CDR3 consists of 14 residues. Germline loops: CDR1 SGHNT, CDR2 YENEEA. Germline trimming cut 4 bases from V and 5 bases from J; bases unmatched to any gene: 2.

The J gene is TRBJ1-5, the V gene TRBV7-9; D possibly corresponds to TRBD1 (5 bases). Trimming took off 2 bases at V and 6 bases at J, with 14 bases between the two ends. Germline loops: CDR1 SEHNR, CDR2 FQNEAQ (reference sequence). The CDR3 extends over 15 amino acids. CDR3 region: CASSLSGGIGQPQHF. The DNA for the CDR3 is TGTGCCAGCAGCTTATCGGGGGGGATTGGTCAGCCCCAGCATTTT.

The CDR3 reads CASSPSGGYGYTF. CDR3 sequence (DNA): TGTGCCAGCTCACCCTCCGGAGGCTATGGCTACACCTTC. The chain links TRBV18 to TRBJ1-2; D is unclear. The germline V gene has CDR1 KGHSH and CDR2 LQKENI. V lost 3 bases to trimming and J lost 4 bases, with 9 bases between them. The CDR3 covers 13 residues.

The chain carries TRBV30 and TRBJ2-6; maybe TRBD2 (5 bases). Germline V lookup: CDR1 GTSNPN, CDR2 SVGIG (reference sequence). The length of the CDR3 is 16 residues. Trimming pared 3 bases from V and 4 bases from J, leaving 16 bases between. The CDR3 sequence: CAWSAGLFGGANVLTF. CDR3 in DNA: TGTGCCTGGAGCGCGGGTTTATTCGGGGGGGCCAACGTCCTGACTTTC.